This T cell receptor (beta chain) was obtained from a study of blood T cells in healthy people across ages. Through a sample-barcoded 5' primer and a J-beta primer mix, a second PCR was run for about 6 to 11 cycles. TCRdb fed the 5' RACE reads into MiXCR, producing one record per CDR3 protein. The sample yields approximately 670,000 distinct CDR3 sequences, roughly 41% seen once. With V trimmed by 4 bases and J by 6 bases, 4 bases remained unmatched. This CDR3 spans 14 amino acids. Germline lookup yields CDR1 MNHEY and CDR2 SMNVEV (reference sequence). The sample was blood. The genes are TRBV27 and TRBJ2-1, with 9 bases identical to TRBD2. The sequence was collected from a man of 80 years or more in good health. CDR3 nucleotide sequence: TGTGCCAGCAGTTGGGCGGGAGGGCGCAATGAGCAGTTCTTC. Translated, it gives CASSWAGGRNEQFF.